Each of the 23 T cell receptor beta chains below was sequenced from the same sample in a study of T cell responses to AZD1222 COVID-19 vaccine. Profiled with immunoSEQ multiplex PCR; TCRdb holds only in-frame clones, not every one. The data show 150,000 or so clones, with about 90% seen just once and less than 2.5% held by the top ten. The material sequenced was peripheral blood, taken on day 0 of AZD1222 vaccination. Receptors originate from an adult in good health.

Here the CDR3 reads CASSLVTGLYEQYF. The CDR3 DNA reads as TGTGCCAGCAGCTTGGTCACAGGCCTATACGAGCAGTACTTC. The V gene is TRBV5-5, the J gene TRBJ2-7, with D perhaps TRBD1 (5 bases). Germline values: CDR1 SGHKS, CDR2 YYEKEE (reference sequence). The V end was cut by 0 bases, the J end by 4 bases, with 11 bases between. The CDR3 spans 14 residues.

The CDR3 is CASSLSTGGLGEQYF. The CDR3 DNA is TGCGCCAGCAGCTTGTCGACAGGGGGTCTCGGCGAGCAGTACTTC. This chain connects TRBV5-1 to TRBJ2-7; the match to TRBD1 covers 9 bases. The CDR3 is 15 amino acids. Per germline, CDR1 SGHRS and CDR2 YFSETQ. The ends lost 1 base at V and 6 bases at J; junction bases unmatched: 8.

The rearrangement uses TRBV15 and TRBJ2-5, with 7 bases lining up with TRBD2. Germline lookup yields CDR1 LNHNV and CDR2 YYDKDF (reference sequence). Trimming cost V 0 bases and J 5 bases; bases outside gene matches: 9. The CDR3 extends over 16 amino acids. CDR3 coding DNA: TGTGCCACCAGCAGAGATTTGGCCGGGAGGACTGAGACCCAGTACTTC. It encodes CATSRDLAGRTETQYF.

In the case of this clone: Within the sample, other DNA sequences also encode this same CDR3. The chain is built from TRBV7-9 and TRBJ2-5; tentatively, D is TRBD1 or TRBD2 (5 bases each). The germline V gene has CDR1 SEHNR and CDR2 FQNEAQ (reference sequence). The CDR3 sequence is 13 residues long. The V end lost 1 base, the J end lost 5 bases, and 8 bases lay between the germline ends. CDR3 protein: CASSLEGRETQYF. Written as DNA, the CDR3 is TGTGCCAGCAGCTTAGAGGGACGGGAGACCCAGTACTTC.

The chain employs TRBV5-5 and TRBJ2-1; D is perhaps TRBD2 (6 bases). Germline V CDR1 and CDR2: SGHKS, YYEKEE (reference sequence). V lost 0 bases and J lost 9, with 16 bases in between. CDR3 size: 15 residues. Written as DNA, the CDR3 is TGTGCCAGCAGCTTGGGGGCCCCGACTAGTCTTGAGCAGTTCTTC. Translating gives CASSLGAPTSLEQFF.

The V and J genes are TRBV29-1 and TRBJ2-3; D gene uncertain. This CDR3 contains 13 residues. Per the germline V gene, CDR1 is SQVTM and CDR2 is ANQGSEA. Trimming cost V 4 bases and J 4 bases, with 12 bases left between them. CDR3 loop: CSVGPPPPDTQYF. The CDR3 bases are TGCAGCGTTGGCCCCCCTCCCCCAGATACGCAGTATTTT.

The CDR3 here is CASSFQLLNYGYTF. The CDR3 nucleotides read TGTGCCAGCAGCTTTCAGCTACTTAACTATGGCTACACCTTC. The chain combines TRBV5-8 with TRBJ1-2; D remains ambiguous. This CDR3 has 14 residues. The germline V gene has CDR1 SGHTS and CDR2 YDEGEE. Deletions cut 2 bases from V and 1 base from J, with 9 bases between.

For the CDR3, the DNA is TGTGCCAGCAGCGCCTTAGCGGGAGGGCTTTACAATGAGCAGTTCTTC. Its translation is CASSALAGGLYNEQFF. The chain employs TRBV9 and TRBJ2-1; 11 bases map to TRBD2. After removal of 3 bases from V and 4 bases from J, the junction contained 6 bases not matched to a gene. The CDR3 extends over 16 amino acids. Germline CDR1 is SGDLS and CDR2 is YYNGEE.

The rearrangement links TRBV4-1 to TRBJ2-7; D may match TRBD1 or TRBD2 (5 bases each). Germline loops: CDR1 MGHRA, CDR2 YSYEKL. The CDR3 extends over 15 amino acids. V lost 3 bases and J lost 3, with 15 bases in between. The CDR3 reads CASSQTLAGFYEQYF. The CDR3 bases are TGCGCCAGCAGCCAGACCCTAGCAGGGTTCTACGAGCAGTACTTC.

CDR3 region: CASSLDTSNEKLFF. The CDR3 bases are TGTGCCAGCAGCTTAGATACTAGTAATGAAAAACTGTTTTTT. The chain joins TRBV7-9 to TRBJ1-4, with D uncertain. The ends were cut back, 1 base at V and 4 bases at J, with 7 bases in the middle. This CDR3 region has 14 residues. Germline V gives CDR1 SEHNR, CDR2 FQNEAQ (reference sequence).

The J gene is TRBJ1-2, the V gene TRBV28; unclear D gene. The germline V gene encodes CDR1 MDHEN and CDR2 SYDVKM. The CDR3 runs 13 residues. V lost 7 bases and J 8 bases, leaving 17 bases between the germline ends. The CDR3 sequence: CASNPLFDFGYTF. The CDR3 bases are TGTGCCAGCAATCCCTTATTTGACTTCGGCTACACCTTC.

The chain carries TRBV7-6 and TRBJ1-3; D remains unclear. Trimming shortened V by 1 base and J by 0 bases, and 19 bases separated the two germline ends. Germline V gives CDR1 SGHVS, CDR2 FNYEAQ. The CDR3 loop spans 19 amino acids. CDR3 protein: CASSLELVGLPSSGNTIYF. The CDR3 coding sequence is TGTGCCAGCAGCTTAGAGTTGGTAGGCCTGCCAAGCTCTGGAAACACCATATATTTT.

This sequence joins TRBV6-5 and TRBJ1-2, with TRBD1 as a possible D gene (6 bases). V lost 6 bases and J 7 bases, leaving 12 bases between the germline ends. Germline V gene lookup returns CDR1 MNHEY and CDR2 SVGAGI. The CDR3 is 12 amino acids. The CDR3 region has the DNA TGTGCCAGCAGGGAGGGGGTTGCTGGCTACACCTTC. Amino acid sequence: CASREGVAGYTF.

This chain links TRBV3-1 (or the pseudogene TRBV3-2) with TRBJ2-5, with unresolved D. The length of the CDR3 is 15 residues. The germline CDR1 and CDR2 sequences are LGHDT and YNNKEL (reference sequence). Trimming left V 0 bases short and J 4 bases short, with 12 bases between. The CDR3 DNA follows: TGTGCCAGCAGCCAAGATGTTGCGCGGTTAGAGACCCAGTACTTC. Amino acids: CASSQDVARLETQYF.

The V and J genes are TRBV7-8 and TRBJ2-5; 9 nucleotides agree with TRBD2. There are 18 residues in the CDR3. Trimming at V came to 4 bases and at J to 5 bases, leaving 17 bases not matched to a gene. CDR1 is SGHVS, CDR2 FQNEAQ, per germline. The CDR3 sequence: CASSSSAGGLSQGETQYF. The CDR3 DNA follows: TGTGCCAGCAGCTCGTCAGCGGGAGGCTTAAGTCAGGGGGAGACCCAGTACTTC.

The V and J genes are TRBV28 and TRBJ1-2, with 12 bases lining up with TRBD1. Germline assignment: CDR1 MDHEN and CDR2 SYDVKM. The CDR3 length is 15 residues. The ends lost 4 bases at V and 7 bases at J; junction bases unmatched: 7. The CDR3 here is CASSSPGQGAGGYTF. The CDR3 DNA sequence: TGTGCCAGCAGTTCTCCGGGACAGGGGGCTGGTGGCTACACCTTC.

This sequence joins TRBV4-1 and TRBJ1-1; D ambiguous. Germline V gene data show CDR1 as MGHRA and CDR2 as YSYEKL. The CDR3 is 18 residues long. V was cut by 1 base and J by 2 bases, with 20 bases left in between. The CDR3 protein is CASSQVGAKTAGNTEAFF. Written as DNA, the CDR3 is TGCGCCAGCAGCCAAGTTGGAGCCAAAACCGCGGGAAACACTGAAGCTTTCTTT.

CDR3 nucleotide sequence: TGTGCCAGCAGTTGGGATCACTCTGGAAACACCATATATTTT. This codes for CASSWDHSGNTIYF. This sequence joins TRBV28 and TRBJ1-3; D gene unclear. The CDR3 totals 14 residues. Between the trimmed V and J ends, which lost 4 bases and 0 bases, there was a span of 7 bases. CDR1 and CDR2 from the germline V gene are MDHEN and SYDVKM.

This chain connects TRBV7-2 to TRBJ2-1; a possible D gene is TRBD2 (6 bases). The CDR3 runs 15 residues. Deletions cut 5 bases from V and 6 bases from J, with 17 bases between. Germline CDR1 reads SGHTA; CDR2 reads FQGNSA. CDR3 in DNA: TGTGCCAGCAGCCCAATGAGACTAGTTACCAATGAGCAGTTCTTC. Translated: CASSPMRLVTNEQFF.

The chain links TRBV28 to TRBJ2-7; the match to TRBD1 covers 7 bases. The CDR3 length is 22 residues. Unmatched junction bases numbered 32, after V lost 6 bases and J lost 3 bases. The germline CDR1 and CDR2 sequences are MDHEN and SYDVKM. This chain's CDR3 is CASSQIGHPRGQLTGVNYEQYF. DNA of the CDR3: TGTGCCAGCAGCCAGATCGGGCACCCTCGGGGACAGCTAACTGGGGTTAACTACGAGCAGTACTTC.

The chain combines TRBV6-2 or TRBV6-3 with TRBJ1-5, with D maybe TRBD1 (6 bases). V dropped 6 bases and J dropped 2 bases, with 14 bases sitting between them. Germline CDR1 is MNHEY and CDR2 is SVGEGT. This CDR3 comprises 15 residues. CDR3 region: CASSHREGGNQPQHF. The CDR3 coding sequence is TGTGCCAGCAGCCACAGGGAAGGAGGCAATCAGCCCCAGCATTTT.

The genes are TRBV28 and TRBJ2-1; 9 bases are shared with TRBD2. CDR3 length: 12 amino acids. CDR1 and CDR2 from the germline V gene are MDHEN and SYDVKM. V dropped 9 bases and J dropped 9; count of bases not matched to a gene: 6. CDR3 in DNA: TGTGCCAGTAATAGCGGGAGAATTGAGCAGTTCTTC. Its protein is CASNSGRIEQFF.

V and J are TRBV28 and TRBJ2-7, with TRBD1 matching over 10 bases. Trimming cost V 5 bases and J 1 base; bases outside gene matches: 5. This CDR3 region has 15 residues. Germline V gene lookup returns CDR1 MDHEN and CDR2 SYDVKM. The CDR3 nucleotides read TGTGCCAGCAGTCCCCCGGGACAGGGGTCCTACGAGCAGTACTTC. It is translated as CASSPPGQGSYEQYF.